The 28 T cell receptor beta chains listed next were all sequenced from one sample in a study of T cells in localized non-small cell lung cancer. The method was immunoSEQ multiplex PCR; TCRdb's version includes in-frame clones alone and lacks a portion of them. Found here are about 20,000 clones, 89% of them singletons; the top ten hold over 7.5%. Material: peripheral blood, obtained before any cancer treatment. These receptors were taken from a man aged 40 to 69 with stage I lung adenocarcinoma.

The chain joins TRBV2 to TRBJ2-3; TRBD1 might be the D (6 bases). Germline values: CDR1 SNHLY, CDR2 FYNNEI. Trimming took 6 bases from V and 2 from J, leaving 12 bases between them. This CDR3 has 14 amino acids. This CDR3 is CASSDGQTTDTQYF. In DNA, the CDR3 is TGTGCCAGCAGCGATGGACAGACCACAGATACGCAGTATTTT. Looking up the rest from reference TRBV2 and TRBJ2-3 gives the full variable domain: EPEVTQTPSHQVTQMGQEVILRCVPISNHLYFYWYRQILGQKVEFLVSFYNNEISEKSEIFDDQFSVERPDGSNFTLKIRSTKLEDSAMYFCASSDGQTTDTQYFGPGTRLTVL.

The chain links TRBV18 to TRBJ2-1; 11 bases align to TRBD2. There are 16 residues in the CDR3. V lost 3 bases, J lost 4 bases, and 5 bases stayed unmatched. Germline V CDR1 and CDR2: KGHSH, LQKENI. This CDR3 is CASSPSLAGGYNEQFF. The CDR3 region has the DNA TGTGCCAGCTCACCGTCTCTAGCGGGAGGATACAATGAGCAGTTCTTC.

The chain employs TRBV6-1 and TRBJ1-5, with 7 nucleotides matching TRBD1. The CDR3 has 13 amino acids. The V segment lost 6 bases and the J segment 9 bases; nucleotides outside the gene matches: 8. Per germline, CDR1 MNHNS and CDR2 SASEGT. The CDR3 here is CASRQGEGRPQHF. CDR3 coding DNA: TGTGCCAGCAGGCAGGGGGAGGGCCGGCCCCAGCATTTT.

This rearrangement joins TRBV9 to TRBJ2-1; 8 bases are shared with TRBD2. The CDR3 covers 17 residues. V was pared by 0 bases and J by 3 bases, with 8 bases of the junction left unmatched. In germline, CDR1 is SGDLS, CDR2 YYNGEE. For the CDR3, the DNA is TGTGCCAGCAGCGTAGGTAACGGGCTAGCGGGCTACAATGAGCAGTTCTTC. Translated, it gives CASSVGNGLAGYNEQFF.

The genes are TRBV27 and TRBJ2-3; D ambiguous. CDR1 and CDR2 from the germline V gene are MNHEY and SMNVEV (reference sequence). Trimming left V 4 bases short and J 0 bases short, with 8 bases between. There are 14 residues in the CDR3. The CDR3, as DNA: TGTGCCAGCAGTTCCTGGGCTAGCACAGATACGCAGTATTTT. As protein: CASSSWASTDTQYF.

The chain links TRBV6-1 to TRBJ2-4; the D is unclear. CDR1 MNHNS and CDR2 SASEGT come from the germline V gene. Between the trimmed V and J ends, which lost 4 bases and 6 bases, there was a span of 7 bases. This CDR3 has 12 amino acids. The CDR3 sequence: CASSGSGNIQYF. CDR3 in DNA: TGTGCCAGCAGTGGTTCGGGAAACATTCAGTACTTC.

The chain couples TRBV27 to TRBJ2-7; 7 bases fit TRBD2. Germline V gives CDR1 MNHEY, CDR2 SMNVEV (reference sequence). J lost 0 bases, V lost 5 bases, and 7 bases had no gene match. The length of the CDR3 is 15 residues. CDR3 bases: TGTGCCAGCAGTCCTGCTAGCGGTAGCTCCTACGAGCAGTACTTC. This gives the protein CASSPASGSSYEQYF.

The chain couples TRBV19 to TRBJ1-5; 7 bases align to TRBD1. CDR1 is LNHDA and CDR2 is SQIVND in the germline V gene (reference sequence). This CDR3 has 14 residues. J was trimmed by 4 bases and V by 4 bases; bases with no gene match: 4. The CDR3: CASSTGTVNQPQHF. Written as DNA, the CDR3 is TGTGCCAGTAGTACCGGGACAGTAAATCAGCCCCAGCATTTT.

This chain connects TRBV19 to TRBJ1-1; maybe TRBD1 (5 bases). CDR3 size: 14 residues. The V end was cut by 7 bases, the J end by 2 bases, with 14 bases between. Looked up from germline, CDR1 is LNHDA and CDR2 is SQIVND (reference sequence). The CDR3 DNA follows: TGTGCCAGTATTAATGGGGGTTTTAACACTGAAGCTTTCTTT. Protein product: CASINGGFNTEAFF.

This clone was seen a single time. Sequence at one end of the junction differs from germline and may be a read error. This chain connects TRBV10-3 to TRBJ1-5, with D perhaps TRBD1 (6 bases). The CDR3 sequence is 14 residues long. The germline CDR1 and CDR2 sequences are ENHRY and SYGVKD. The DNA of the CDR3 is TGTGCCAGCAGTTACTTGGGGGCTCAGCAGCCCCAGCATTTT. Amino acid sequence: CASSYLGAQQPQHF.

The chain is built from TRBV30 and TRBJ1-6; tentatively, D is TRBD1 (6 bases). The CDR3 is 14 residues long. V lost 3 bases and J 7 bases, leaving 13 bases between the germline ends. Germline V lookup: CDR1 GTSNPN, CDR2 SVGIG (reference sequence). The CDR3, as DNA: TGTGCCTGGAGCCCTGGCAGGGGCAATTCACCCCTCCACTTT. Translation gives CAWSPGRGNSPLHF.

The chain carries TRBV18 and TRBJ1-5, with D unresolved. Germline assignment: CDR1 KGHSH and CDR2 LQKENI. This CDR3 spans 14 amino acids. V dropped 1 base and J dropped 0 bases, with 4 bases sitting between them. The CDR3 DNA reads TGTGCCAGCTCACCACAGTATAGCAATCAGCCCCAGCATTTT. Its protein is CASSPQYSNQPQHF.

This chain connects TRBV19 to TRBJ1-5; weak D call: TRBD1 (6 bases). This CDR3 is 15 amino acids long. Germline V gives CDR1 LNHDA, CDR2 SQIVND (reference sequence). Trimming removed 7 bases from V and 6 bases from J, with 19 bases in between. As DNA, the CDR3 is TGTGCCAGTACCCATAAATCAGGGGCGGGTCAGCCCCAGCATTTT. Amino acid sequence: CASTHKSGAGQPQHF.

The rearrangement joins TRBV9 to TRBJ2-7; D perhaps matches TRBD2 (6 bases). Germline CDR1 and CDR2: SGDLS and YYNGEE. This CDR3 has 14 amino acids. Trimming took 3 bases from V and 5 from J, leaving 15 bases between them. Here the CDR3 DNA reads TGTGCCAGCAGCGGAGATACGCGGGGTAACGAGCAGTACTTC. It translates to CASSGDTRGNEQYF.

This clone was observed a few times. The rearrangement joins TRBV7-9 to TRBJ1-2; 8 positions agree with TRBD1. This CDR3 has 15 amino acids. J was trimmed by 4 bases and V by 4 bases; bases with no gene match: 8. CDR1 SEHNR and CDR2 FQNEAQ come from the germline V gene (reference sequence). The chain's CDR3 is CASSYTGGLSYGYTF. The DNA of the CDR3 is TGTGCCAGCAGCTATACAGGGGGGTTGAGCTATGGCTACACCTTC. Filled out from reference TRBV7-9 and TRBJ1-2, the complete variable domain reads DTGVSQNPRHKITKRGQNVTFRCDPISEHNRLYWYRQTLGQGPEFLTYFQNEAQLEKSRLLSDRFSAERPKGSFSTLEIQRTEQGDSAMYLCASSYTGGLSYGYTFGSGTRLTVV.

The chain recombines TRBV7-2 with TRBJ1-2; maybe TRBD1 (6 bases). This CDR3 contains 14 residues. Germline V gene data show CDR1 as SGHTA and CDR2 as FQGNSA. Trimming stripped 3 bases from V and 2 bases from J, with 10 bases between. The CDR3 coding sequence is TGTGCCAGCAGCTTGGGCCAGGGGAACTATGGCTACACCTTC. It encodes CASSLGQGNYGYTF.

The chain uses TRBV10-2 and TRBJ2-5; TRBD2 aligns across 12 bases. CDR1 is WSHSY and CDR2 is SAAADI in the germline V gene. This CDR3 contains 15 residues. J gave up 7 bases and V 10 bases, and 13 bases lay outside the gene matches. The CDR3 DNA reads as TGCGCCACCGCGGCCCTAGCGGGGGGGTCCGGGACCCAGTACTTC. Amino acids: CATAALAGGSGTQYF.

The rearrangement uses TRBV2 and TRBJ2-3; 9 bases match TRBD2. Germline V CDR1 and CDR2: SNHLY, FYNNEI. The CDR3 totals 15 residues. Trimming at V came to 4 bases and at J to 1 base, leaving 3 bases not matched to a gene. The chain's CDR3 is CASSGRGGGTDTQYF. CDR3 nucleotide sequence: TGTGCCAGCAGTGGGCGGGGGGGCGGCACAGATACGCAGTATTTT.

Points on this clone: Mismatch with germline at one junction end may stem from a read error. V and J are TRBV7-7 and TRBJ2-3, with D tentatively TRBD2 (6 bases). The CDR3 has 14 amino acids. Germline V CDR1 and CDR2: SSHAT, FNYEAQ (reference sequence). The CDR3 region is CASSLTGGTDTQYF. For the CDR3, the DNA is TGTGCTAGCAGCTTAACGGGGGGCACAGATACGCAGTATTTT.

This rearrangement joins TRBV7-3 to TRBJ2-1, with no clear D. CDR3 length equals 13 residues. Germline loops: CDR1 SGHTA, CDR2 FQGTGA. Trimming stripped 5 bases from V and 7 bases from J, with 12 bases between. The CDR3 loop is CASSDGRANEQFF. For the CDR3, the DNA is TGTGCCAGCAGCGACGGACGGGCGAATGAGCAGTTCTTC.

J is TRBJ2-3 and V is TRBV19; possibly TRBD1 or TRBD2 for D (6 bases each). V was cut by 0 bases and J by 6 bases, with 13 bases left in between. Germline CDR1 LNHDA, CDR2 SQIVND (reference sequence). The CDR3 runs 15 residues. The CDR3 protein is CASSIDPQGRDTQYF. The CDR3 DNA sequence: TGTGCCAGTAGTATAGATCCCCAGGGGAGGGATACGCAGTATTTT.

The V gene is TRBV10-3, the J gene TRBJ1-1, with no clear D. Trimming pared 6 bases from V and 7 bases from J, leaving 12 bases between. In germline, CDR1 is ENHRY, CDR2 SYGVKD. The CDR3 covers 12 residues. The chain's CDR3 is CAIREGIGEAFF. Written as DNA, the CDR3 is TGTGCCATCAGGGAGGGAATAGGTGAAGCTTTCTTT.

V usage is TRBV28 and J usage is TRBJ1-2; D not resolved. The CDR3 has 11 residues. Germline CDR1 reads MDHEN; CDR2 reads SYDVKM. Trimming removed 10 bases from V and 6 bases from J, with 12 bases in between. CDR3 loop: CAIGYGDGYTF. In nucleotides, the CDR3 is TGTGCCATAGGGTACGGGGATGGCTACACCTTC.

The gene calls are TRBV7-6 and TRBJ2-3; D remains ambiguous. This CDR3 region has 15 residues. Germline-derived CDR1 and CDR2 are SGHVS and FNYEAQ. Trimming left V 2 bases short and J 4 bases short, with 13 bases between. The CDR3 reads CASSLYNVPADTQYF. CDR3 DNA sequence: TGTGCCAGCAGCTTATATAACGTTCCCGCAGATACGCAGTATTTT.

This chain uses TRBV2 with TRBJ1-1; no firm D call. CDR1 SNHLY and CDR2 FYNNEI come from the germline V gene. The V and J ends lost 3 bases and 3 bases respectively, with 2 bases between them. The CDR3 length is 11 residues. CDR3 bases: TGTGCCAGCAGTGAGTACACTGAAGCTTTCTTT. It yields the protein CASSEYTEAFF.

The chain links TRBV14 to TRBJ2-7, with D unresolved. Germline V gives CDR1 SGHDN, CDR2 FVKESK. This CDR3 spans 14 amino acids. Trimming removed 2 bases from V and 0 bases from J, with 8 bases in between. The CDR3 DNA sequence: TGTGCCAGCAGCCAACGGATGAGCTCCTACGAGCAGTACTTC. Its translation: CASSQRMSSYEQYF.

This chain joins TRBV13 and TRBJ2-3, with D perhaps matching TRBD2 (7 bases). Germline V CDR1 and CDR2: PRHDT, FYEKMQ (reference sequence). V gave up 7 bases and J gave up 1 base, with 15 bases separating them. The CDR3 loop spans 15 amino acids. The CDR3 sequence is CASTLAEGGTDTQYF. Written as DNA, the CDR3 is TGTGCCAGCACCCTAGCGGAGGGGGGCACAGATACGCAGTATTTT.

The V and J genes are TRBV5-5 and TRBJ1-2; a possible D gene is TRBD1 (6 bases). The CDR3 is 14 residues long. V shed 4 bases and J shed 4 bases, with 14 bases lying between them. Looked up from germline, CDR1 is SGHKS and CDR2 is YYEKEE (reference sequence). The CDR3 here is CASSPIQGPYGYTF. CDR3 nucleotides: TGTGCCAGCAGCCCAATACAGGGACCCTATGGCTACACCTTC.